What follows describes a single TCR beta chain. Its antigen is not yet known. The sample holds no much larger clone one base away, and base qualities are not on file. The data belong to a study of vaccination and CD4 T cells after COVID-19 (dated by TCRdb to between 2022 and 2023). For the study in its entirety: Every convalescent patient had a positive nasal swab PCR test for SARS-CoV-2, with mild disease in roughly ten patients and severe disease in one. The convalescent cohort comprised six males and four females, including two Hispanic individuals, seven Caucasians, two Asians and one multiracial person. Post-COVID blood samples were collected from convalescent patients a median of approximately 100 days after diagnosis, with a range of roughly 30 to 161 days. Participants received two doses of either the Pfizer-BioNTech BNT162b2 vaccine (n=8) or the Moderna mRNA-1273 vaccine (n=2). The spike-specific CD4+ TCR repertoire was compared before and after mRNA vaccination in around ten COVID-19 convalescent patients and a handful of infection-naive healthy vaccine recipients. Post-vaccine blood samples were collected a median of approximately 72 days after the second vaccine dose, ranging from roughly 12 to 241 days. A few convalescent patients gave samples both early after vaccination (day 14) and late after vaccination (days 161 to 241).

Library preparation employed PCR. Sequenced on an Illumina iSeq 100. Per the original workflow: Non-productive sequences were filtered out, and CDR3s that did not start with C, did not end with F or W, or were shorter than 7 amino acids were discarded. CDR3 homology was assessed with Levenshtein distances (stringdist) and unrooted phylogenetic trees (ape) in R version 3.6.1. TCRdb's own reprocessing of the public reads used fastp at Q25 and MiXCR and kept productive beta chains. Rows with one shared CDR3 protein collapse into an entry with the most common genes and DNA. The V and J calls and clone size are TCRdb's, not the authors'. Within this sample are 26,000 or so distinct CDR3 sequences, with around 50% of them counted one time only. The ten biggest clones cover approximately 6% of the sample. The time point label of this sample denotes: late sampling 161 to 241 days after vaccination in a few convalescent patients. Positive SARS-CoV-2 PCR tests in the convalescent patients dated from March to December 2020, before Alpha, Beta and Delta variants emerged in the United States. PBMCs were separated from whole blood using Ficoll-Paque Plus gradient centrifugation and then either used fresh or cryopreserved at -140C.

The germline V gene yields SGHVS for CDR1 and FQNEAQ for CDR2. The CDR3 covers 16 residues, taking in both the cysteine and the phenylalanine. CDR3 DNA is the only sequence kept; it has 48 bases, read in frame from the first base. Trimming at the junction amounts to 9 bases on V and 4 bases on J, and the germline ends lie 25 bases apart. What the work shows at the level of the full study, not this receptor alone: The number of convalescent patients in the study was relatively small, and the study did not examine early timepoints following natural infection. Although the median number of SARS-CoV-2-reactive clonotypes went up from fewer than 25 after infection to 38 after vaccination, the increase was not significant. In convalescent patients, a median around 90% of post-vaccine SARS-CoV-2-reactive clones were detected only after vaccination, suggesting vaccine-specific priming. Of the vaccine-specific clones found in convalescent patients, nearly all (304 of 307) were mono-reactive for SARS-CoV-2 spike instead of being cross-reactive with common cold coronaviruses.

Sequencing was performed on CD4+ T cells from blood, taken about 7 months after SARS-CoV-2 vaccination. The source of this sequence is a human donor who had recovered from COVID-19. The rearrangement joined TRBV7-8 to TRBJ2-7; the D gene assignment is perhaps TRBD1 or TRBD2, with each matching 5 bases. The CDR3 loop reads CASRRDGLNPLYEQYF. The sequenced DNA is TGTGCCAGTAGAAGGGACGGACTTAACCCCCTTTACGAGCAGTACTTC.